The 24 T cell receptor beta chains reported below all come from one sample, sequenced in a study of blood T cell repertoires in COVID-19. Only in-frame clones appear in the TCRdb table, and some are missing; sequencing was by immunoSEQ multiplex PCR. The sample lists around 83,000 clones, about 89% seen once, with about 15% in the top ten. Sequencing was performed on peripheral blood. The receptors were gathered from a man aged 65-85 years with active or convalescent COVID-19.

CDR3 sequence reads: CASSPGGAEAFF. For the CDR3, the DNA is TGTGCCAGCTCTCCAGGGGGGGCTGAAGCTTTCTTT. The chain has TRBV18 and TRBJ1-1; 7 positions agree with TRBD1. The CDR3 has 12 amino acids. Germline loops: CDR1 KGHSH, CDR2 LQKENI. V shed 6 bases, J shed 6 bases, and the junction held 4 bases outside the gene matches.

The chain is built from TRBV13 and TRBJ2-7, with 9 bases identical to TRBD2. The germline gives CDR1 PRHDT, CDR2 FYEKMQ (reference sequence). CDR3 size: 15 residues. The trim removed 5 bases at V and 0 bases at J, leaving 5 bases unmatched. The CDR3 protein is CASSDLAGSSYEQYF. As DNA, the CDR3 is TGTGCCAGCAGCGACCTAGCGGGGAGCTCCTACGAGCAGTACTTC.

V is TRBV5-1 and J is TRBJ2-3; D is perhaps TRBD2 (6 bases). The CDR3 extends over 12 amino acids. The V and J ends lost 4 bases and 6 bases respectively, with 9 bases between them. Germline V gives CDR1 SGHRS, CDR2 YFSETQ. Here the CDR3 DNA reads TGCGCCAGCAGCCGGGACTTCGATACGCAGTATTTT. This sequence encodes CASSRDFDTQYF.

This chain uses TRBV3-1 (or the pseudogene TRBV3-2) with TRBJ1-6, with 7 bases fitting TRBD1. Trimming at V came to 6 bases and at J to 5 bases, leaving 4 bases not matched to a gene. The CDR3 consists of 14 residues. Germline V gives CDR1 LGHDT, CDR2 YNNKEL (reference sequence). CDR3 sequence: CASRPGTDNSPLHF. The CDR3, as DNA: TGTGCCAGCAGGCCCGGGACAGATAATTCACCCCTCCACTTT.

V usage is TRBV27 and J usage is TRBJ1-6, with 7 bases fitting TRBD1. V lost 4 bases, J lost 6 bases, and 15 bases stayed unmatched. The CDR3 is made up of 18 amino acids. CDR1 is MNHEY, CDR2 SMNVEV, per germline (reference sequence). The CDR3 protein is CASSSNPQGGQLNSPLHF. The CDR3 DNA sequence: TGTGCCAGCAGTTCCAATCCCCAGGGGGGACAGCTTAATTCACCCCTCCACTTT.

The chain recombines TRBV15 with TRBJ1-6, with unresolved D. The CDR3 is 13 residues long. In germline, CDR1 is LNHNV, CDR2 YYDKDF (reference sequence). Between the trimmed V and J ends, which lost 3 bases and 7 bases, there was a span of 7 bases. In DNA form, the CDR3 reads TGTGCCACCAGCAGGGACTCCAATTCACCCCTCCACTTT. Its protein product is CATSRDSNSPLHF.

The CDR3 here is CAWGQGGETQYF. Written as DNA, the CDR3 is TGTGCCTGGGGACAGGGGGGAGAGACCCAGTACTTC. The chain has TRBV30 and TRBJ2-5; TRBD1 matches 10 bases. Germline-derived CDR1 and CDR2 are GTSNPN and SVGIG (reference sequence). This CDR3 region has 12 residues. The ends lost 5 bases at V and 4 bases at J; junction bases unmatched: 1.

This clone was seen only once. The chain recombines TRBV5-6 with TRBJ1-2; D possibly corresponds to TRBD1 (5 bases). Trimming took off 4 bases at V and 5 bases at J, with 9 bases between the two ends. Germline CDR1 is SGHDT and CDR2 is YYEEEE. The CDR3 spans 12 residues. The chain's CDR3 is CASSQRQYGYTF. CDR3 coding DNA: TGTGCCAGCAGCCAACGACAGTATGGCTACACCTTC.

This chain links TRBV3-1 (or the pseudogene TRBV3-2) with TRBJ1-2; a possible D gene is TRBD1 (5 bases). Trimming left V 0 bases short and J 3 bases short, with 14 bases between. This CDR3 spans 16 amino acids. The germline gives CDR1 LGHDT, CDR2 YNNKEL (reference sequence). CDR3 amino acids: CASSQDLAGLDYGYTF. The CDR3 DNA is TGTGCCAGCAGCCAAGATTTGGCAGGGCTAGACTATGGCTACACCTTC.

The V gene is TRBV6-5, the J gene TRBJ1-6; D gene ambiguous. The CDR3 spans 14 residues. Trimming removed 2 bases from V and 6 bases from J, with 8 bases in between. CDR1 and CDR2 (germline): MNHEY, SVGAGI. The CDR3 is CASSYGGFNSPLHF. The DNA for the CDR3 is TGTGCCAGCAGTTACGGAGGGTTTAATTCACCCCTCCACTTT.

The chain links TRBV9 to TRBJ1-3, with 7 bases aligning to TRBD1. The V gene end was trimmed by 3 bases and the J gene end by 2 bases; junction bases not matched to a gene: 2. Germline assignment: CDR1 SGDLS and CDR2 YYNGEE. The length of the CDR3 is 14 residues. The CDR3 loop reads CASSAGTAGNTIYF. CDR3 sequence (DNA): TGTGCCAGCAGCGCCGGGACAGCTGGAAACACCATATATTTT. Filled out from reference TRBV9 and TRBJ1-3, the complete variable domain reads DSGVTQTPKHLITATGQRVTLRCSPRSGDLSVYWYQQSLDQGLQFLIQYYNGEERAKGNILERFSAQQFPDLHSELNLSSLELGDSALYFCASSAGTAGNTIYFGEGSWLTVV.

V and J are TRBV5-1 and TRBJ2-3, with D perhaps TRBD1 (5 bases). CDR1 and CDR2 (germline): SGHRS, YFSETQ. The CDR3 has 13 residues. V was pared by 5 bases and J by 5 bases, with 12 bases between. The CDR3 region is CASRRLQGDTQYF. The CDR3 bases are TGCGCCAGCAGACGTCTGCAGGGAGATACGCAGTATTTT.

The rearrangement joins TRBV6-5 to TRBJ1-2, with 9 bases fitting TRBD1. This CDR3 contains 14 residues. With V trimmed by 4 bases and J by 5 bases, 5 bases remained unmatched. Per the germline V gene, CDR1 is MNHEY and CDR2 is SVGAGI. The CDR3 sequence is CASSSPGQGYGYTF. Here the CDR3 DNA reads TGTGCCAGCAGTTCCCCGGGACAGGGTTATGGCTACACCTTC.

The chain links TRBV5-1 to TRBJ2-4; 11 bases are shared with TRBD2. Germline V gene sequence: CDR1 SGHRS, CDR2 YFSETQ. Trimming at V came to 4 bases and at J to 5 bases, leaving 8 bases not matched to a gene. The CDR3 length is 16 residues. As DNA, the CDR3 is TGCGCCAGCAGCCTCGGACTAGCGGGCTTCGAAAACATTCAGTACTTC. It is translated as CASSLGLAGFENIQYF.

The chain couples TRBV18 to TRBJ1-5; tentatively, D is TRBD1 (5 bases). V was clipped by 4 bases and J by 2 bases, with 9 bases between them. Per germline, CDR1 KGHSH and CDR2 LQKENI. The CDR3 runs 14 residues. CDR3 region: CASSRQGGNQPQHF. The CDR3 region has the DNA TGTGCCAGCTCACGACAAGGGGGCAATCAGCCCCAGCATTTT.

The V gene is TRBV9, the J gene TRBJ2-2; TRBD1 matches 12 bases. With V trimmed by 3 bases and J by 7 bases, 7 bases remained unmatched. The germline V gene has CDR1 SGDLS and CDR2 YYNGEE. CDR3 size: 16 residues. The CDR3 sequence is CASSAGQGASFGELFF. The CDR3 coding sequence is TGTGCCAGCAGCGCGGGACAGGGGGCGTCTTTCGGGGAGCTGTTTTTT.

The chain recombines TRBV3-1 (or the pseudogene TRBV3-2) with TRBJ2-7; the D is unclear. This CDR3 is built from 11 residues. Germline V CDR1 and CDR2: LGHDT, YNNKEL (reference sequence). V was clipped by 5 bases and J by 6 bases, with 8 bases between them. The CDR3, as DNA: TGTGCCAGCAGCAACACCTTCGAGCAGTACTTC. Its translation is CASSNTFEQYF.

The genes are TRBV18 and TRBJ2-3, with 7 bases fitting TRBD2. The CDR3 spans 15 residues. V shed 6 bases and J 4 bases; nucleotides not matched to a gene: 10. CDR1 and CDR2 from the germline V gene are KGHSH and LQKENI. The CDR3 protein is CASSREALKADTQYF. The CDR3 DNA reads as TGTGCCAGCTCCCGGGAGGCCCTCAAAGCAGATACGCAGTATTTT.

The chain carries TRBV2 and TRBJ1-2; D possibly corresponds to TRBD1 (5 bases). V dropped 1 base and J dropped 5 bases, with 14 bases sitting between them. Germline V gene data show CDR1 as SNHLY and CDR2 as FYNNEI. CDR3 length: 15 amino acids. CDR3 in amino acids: CASSEGGGRVYGYTF. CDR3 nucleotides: TGTGCCAGCAGTGAAGGGGGGGGACGGGTTTATGGCTACACCTTC.

The CDR3 bases are TGTGCCAGCAGTCCCCGGGACCAGGGGGCTCGTAATGAAAAACTGTTTTTT. Translation: CASSPRDQGARNEKLFF. The V and J genes are TRBV6-6 and TRBJ1-4, with TRBD1 matching 8 bases. This CDR3 has 17 residues. With V trimmed by 5 bases and J by 4 bases, 12 bases remained unmatched. Germline V gene data show CDR1 as MNHNY and CDR2 as SVGAGI (reference sequence).

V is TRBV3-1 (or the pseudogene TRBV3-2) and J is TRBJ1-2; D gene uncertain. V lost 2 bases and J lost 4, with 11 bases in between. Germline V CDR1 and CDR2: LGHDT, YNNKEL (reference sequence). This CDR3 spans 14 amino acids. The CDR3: CASSQQGGFYGYTF. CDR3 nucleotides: TGTGCCAGCAGCCAACAAGGCGGGTTCTATGGCTACACCTTC.

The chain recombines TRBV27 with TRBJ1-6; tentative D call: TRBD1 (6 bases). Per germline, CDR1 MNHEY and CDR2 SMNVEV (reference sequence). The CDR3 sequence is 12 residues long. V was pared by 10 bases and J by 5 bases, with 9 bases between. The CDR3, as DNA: TGTGCCACCGGGACAAATAATTCACCCCTCCACTTT. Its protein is CATGTNNSPLHF.

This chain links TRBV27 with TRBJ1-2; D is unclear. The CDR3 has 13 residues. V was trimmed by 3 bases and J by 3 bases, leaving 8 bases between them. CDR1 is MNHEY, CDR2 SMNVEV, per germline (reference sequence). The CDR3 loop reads CASSFYRDYGYTF. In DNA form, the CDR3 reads TGTGCCAGCAGTTTTTACAGAGACTATGGCTACACCTTC.

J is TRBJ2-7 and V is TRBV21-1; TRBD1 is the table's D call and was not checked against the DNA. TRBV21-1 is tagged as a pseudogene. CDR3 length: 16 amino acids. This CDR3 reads CASSIPRDRGSYEQYF. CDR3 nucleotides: TGTGCCAGCAGCATCCCCCGGGACAGGGGCTCCTACGAGCAGTACTTC.